The TCR beta chain described here comes from a study of T cell responses to AZD1222 COVID-19 vaccine. Study-level results: Seropositive status at baseline applied to only 6 or 7 AZD1222 recipients. Samples come after the peak T cell response, not at day 14. Nearly half of spike-specific TCRs reportedly target unmutated variant regions.

Samples with a second dose at about 4 or about 12 weeks were pooled together. Generated by immunoSEQ multiplex PCR, the TCRdb table keeps only in-frame clones and is missing some. The data contain some 110,000 clones, approximately 90% of them singletons. In its sample, this clone was seen once. The antigen is undetermined. This CDR3 spans 14 amino acids. Losses at the gene ends were 2 bases for V and 2 bases for J; bases not matched to a gene: 1. The V gene's germline CDR1 is MNHEY and CDR2 SVGEGT. The sequence came from an adult who received the AZD1222 COVID-19 vaccine. This rearrangement joins TRBV6-2 or TRBV6-3 to TRBJ2-7; 9 positions agree with TRBD1. The input for sequencing was peripheral blood, taken 28 days after the second AZD1222 dose. The CDR3 is CASSYTGGAYEQYF. CDR3 DNA sequence: TGTGCCAGCAGTTACACAGGGGGCGCCTACGAGCAGTACTTC.